This T cell receptor beta chain was documented in a study of blood T cell repertoires in COVID-19. Germline V CDR1 and CDR2: SNHLY, FYNNEI. V dropped 8 bases and J dropped 0 bases, with 11 bases sitting between them. CDR3 length: 13 amino acids. The repertoire was sequenced with immunoSEQ multiplex PCR; TCRdb's copy has only in-frame clones and lacks some. The data contain some 120,000 clones, about 85% of them singletons. The material sequenced was peripheral blood. This clonotype was sampled from a man aged 80 or over with active or convalescent COVID-19. The chain uses TRBV2 and TRBJ2-7; maybe TRBD1 (6 bases). Here the CDR3 DNA reads TGTGCCAGCGGCGGACAGTACTCCTACGAGCAGTACTTC. Translation: CASGGQYSYEQYF. Complete variable domain (other parts from reference TRBV2 and TRBJ2-7): EPEVTQTPSHQVTQMGQEVILRCVPISNHLYFYWYRQILGQKVEFLVSFYNNEISEKSEIFDDQFSVERPDGSNFTLKIRSTKLEDSAMYFCASGGQYSYEQYFGPGTRLTVT.